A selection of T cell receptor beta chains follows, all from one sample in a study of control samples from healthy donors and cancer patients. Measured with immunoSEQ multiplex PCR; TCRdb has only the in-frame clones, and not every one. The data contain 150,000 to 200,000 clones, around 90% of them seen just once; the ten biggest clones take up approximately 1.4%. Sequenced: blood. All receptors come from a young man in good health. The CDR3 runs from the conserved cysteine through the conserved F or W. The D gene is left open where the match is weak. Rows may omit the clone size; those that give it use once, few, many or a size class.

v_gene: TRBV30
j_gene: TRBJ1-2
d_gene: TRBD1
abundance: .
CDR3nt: TGTGCCTACAAACAGGGGAACTATGGCTACACCTTC
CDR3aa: CAYKQGNYGYTF

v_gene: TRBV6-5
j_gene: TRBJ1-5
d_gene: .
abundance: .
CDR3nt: TGTGCCAGCACCGGAGGCTGGGTTCAGCCCCAGCATTTT
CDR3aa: CASTGGWVQPQHF

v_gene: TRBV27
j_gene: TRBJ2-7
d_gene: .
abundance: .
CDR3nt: TGTGCCAGCAGTTTAAACAAGGGCTACGAGCAGTACTTC
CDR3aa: CASSLNKGYEQYF

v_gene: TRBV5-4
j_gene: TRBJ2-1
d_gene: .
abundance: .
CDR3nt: TGTGCCAGCAGCCCACCAGGAGGGCTCAACAATGAGCAGTTCTTC
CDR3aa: CASSPPGGLNNEQFF

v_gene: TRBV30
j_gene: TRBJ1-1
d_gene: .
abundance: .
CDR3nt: TGTGCCTGGAGTGTACAGGTGTGGACTGAAGCTTTCTTT
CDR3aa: CAWSVQVWTEAFF

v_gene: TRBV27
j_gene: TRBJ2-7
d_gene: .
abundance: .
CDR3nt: TGTGCCAGCAGTTTCAGGGTTGGGTCCTACGAGCAGTACTTC
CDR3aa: CASSFRVGSYEQYF

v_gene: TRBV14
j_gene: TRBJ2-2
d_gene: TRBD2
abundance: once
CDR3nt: TGTGCCAGCAGCCTTGCGGGAGTGATCGGGGAGCTGTTTTTT
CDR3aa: CASSLAGVIGELFF

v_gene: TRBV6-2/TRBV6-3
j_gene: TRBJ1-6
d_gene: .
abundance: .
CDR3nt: TGTGCCAGCAGTCCCAGGGTGTGGAATTCACCCCTCCACTTT
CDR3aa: CASSPRVWNSPLHF

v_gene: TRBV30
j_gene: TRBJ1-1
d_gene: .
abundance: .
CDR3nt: TGTGCCTGGAGTATGGGGAGCACTGAAGCTTTCTTT
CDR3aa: CAWSMGSTEAFF

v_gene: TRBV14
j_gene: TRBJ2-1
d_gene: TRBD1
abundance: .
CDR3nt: TGTGCCAGCAGCCAAGCAAGAGTTGGCCCGGGACAGGGTAACAATGAGCAGTTCTTC
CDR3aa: CASSQARVGPGQGNNEQFF

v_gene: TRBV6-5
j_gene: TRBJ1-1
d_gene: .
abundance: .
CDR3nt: TGTGCCAGCAGTTCCCGGGTGCCAGGCCCGAACACTGAAGCTTTCTTT
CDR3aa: CASSSRVPGPNTEAFF

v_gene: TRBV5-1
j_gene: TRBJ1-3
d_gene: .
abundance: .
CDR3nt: TGCGCCAGCAGTTCCAGGGGAGGAAACACCATATATTTT
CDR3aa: CASSSRGGNTIYF

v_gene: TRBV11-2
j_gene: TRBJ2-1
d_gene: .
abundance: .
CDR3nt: TGTGCCAGCAGCGTTTCCGGGATCTTCCTCAATGAGCAGTTCTTC
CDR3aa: CASSVSGIFLNEQFF

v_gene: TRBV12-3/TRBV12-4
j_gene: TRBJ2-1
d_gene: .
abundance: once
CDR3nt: TGTGCCAGCACCACACCCCAGGGAGATGAGCAGTTCTTC
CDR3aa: CASTTPQGDEQFF

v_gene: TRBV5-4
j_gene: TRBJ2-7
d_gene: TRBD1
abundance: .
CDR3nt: TGTGCCAGCAGCCAAGGACAGGGGCCGTACGAGCAGTACTTC
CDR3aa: CASSQGQGPYEQYF

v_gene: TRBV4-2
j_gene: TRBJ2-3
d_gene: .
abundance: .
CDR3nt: TGTGCCAGCAGCCAAGATCCGTCTTCTACAGATACGCAGTATTTT
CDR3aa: CASSQDPSSTDTQYF

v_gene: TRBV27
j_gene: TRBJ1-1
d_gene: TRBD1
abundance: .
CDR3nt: TGTGCCAGCAGTTGGGACAGCCGAACTGAAGCTTTCTTT
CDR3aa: CASSWDSRTEAFF

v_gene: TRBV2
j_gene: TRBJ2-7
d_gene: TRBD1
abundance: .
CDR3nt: TGTGCCAGCACGCCGCCCGGACAGGGGACCGAGCAGTACTTC
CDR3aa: CASTPPGQGTEQYF

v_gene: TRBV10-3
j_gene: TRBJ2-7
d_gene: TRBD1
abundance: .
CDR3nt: TGTGCCATCAGTTGGGACAGAGGATACGAGCAGTACTTC
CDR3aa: CAISWDRGYEQYF

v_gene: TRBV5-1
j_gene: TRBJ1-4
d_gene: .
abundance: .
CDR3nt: TGCGCCAGCAGCGTAGGACCACAGGGTAGAAGTGAAAAACTGTTTTTT
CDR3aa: CASSVGPQGRSEKLFF

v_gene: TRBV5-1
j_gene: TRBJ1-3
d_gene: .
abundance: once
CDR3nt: TGCGCCAGCAGCTTGGGGCCGGGGGCGGACACCATATATTTT
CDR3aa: CASSLGPGADTIYF

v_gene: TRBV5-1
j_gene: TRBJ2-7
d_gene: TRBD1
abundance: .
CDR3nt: TGCGCCAGCAGCCTTCGACAGGGACGGGACGAGCAGTACTTC
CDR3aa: CASSLRQGRDEQYF

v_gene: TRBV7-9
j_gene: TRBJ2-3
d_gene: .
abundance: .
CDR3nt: TGTGCCAGCAGGCCCGGGGGCGGGGTCCCAGATACGCAGTATTTT
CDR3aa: CASRPGGGVPDTQYF

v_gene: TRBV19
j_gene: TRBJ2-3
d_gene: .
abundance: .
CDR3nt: TGTGCCAGTACCCCTCGGGTGACAGCCTTTAGCACAGATACGCAGTATTTT
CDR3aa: CASTPRVTAFSTDTQYF

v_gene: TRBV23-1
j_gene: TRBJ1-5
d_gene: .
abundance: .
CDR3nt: TGCGCCAACACGAGGGGGGGGGCCCAGCCCCAGCATTTT
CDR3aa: CANTRGGAQPQHF

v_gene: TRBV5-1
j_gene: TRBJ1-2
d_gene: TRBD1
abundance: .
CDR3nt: TGCGCCAGCAGCTTGGAGTTTGGACAGGGGACGAATGGCTACACCTTC
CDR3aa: CASSLEFGQGTNGYTF

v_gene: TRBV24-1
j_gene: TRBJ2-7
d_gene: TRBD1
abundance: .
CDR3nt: TGTGCCACCAGTGATTTACAGGGGTACGAGCAGTACTTC
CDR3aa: CATSDLQGYEQYF

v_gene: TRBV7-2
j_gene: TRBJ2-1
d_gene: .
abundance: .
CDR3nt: TGTGCCAGCAGCTTAGTAGCCCAAGTGCAGTTCTTC
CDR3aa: CASSLVAQVQFF

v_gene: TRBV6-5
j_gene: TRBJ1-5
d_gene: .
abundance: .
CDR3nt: TGCGCCAGCAGTCGCTCGATCAATCAGCCCCAGCATTTT
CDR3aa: CASSRSINQPQHF

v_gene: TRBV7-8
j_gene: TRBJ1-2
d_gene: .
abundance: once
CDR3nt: TGTGCCAGCAGCTTAAATGAAAGGGAGCGCGGCTACACCTTC
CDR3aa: CASSLNERERGYTF

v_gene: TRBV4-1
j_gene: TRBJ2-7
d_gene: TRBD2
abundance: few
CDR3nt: TGCGCCAGCAGCCAAATTAGCGGGGACTCCTACGAGCAGTACTTC
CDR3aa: CASSQISGDSYEQYF

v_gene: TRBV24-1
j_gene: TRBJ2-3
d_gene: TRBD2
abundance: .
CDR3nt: TGTGCCACCAGCGGGACTAGTTCCACAGATACGCAGTATTTT
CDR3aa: CATSGTSSTDTQYF

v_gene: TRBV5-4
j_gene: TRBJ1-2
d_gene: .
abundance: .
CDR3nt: TGTGCCAGCAGCTTTATGGGGGCCTCGGAATTC
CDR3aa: CASSFMGASEF

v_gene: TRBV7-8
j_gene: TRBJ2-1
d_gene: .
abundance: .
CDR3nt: TGTGCCAGCAGCTTAGGAGGTCTTCGCGAGCAGTTCTTC
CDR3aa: CASSLGGLREQFF

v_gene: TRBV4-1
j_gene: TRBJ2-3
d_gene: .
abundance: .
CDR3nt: TGCGCCAGCAGCCCTCATGCAAAATCCACAGATACGCAGTATTTT
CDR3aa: CASSPHAKSTDTQYF

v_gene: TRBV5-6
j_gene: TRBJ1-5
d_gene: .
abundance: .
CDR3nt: TGTGCCAGCAGCTTGTCTGGGATCAATCAGCCCCAGCATTTT
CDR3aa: CASSLSGINQPQHF

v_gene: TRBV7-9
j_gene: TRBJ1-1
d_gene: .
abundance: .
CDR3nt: TGTGCCAGCAGCTTAGGGGGGCAGAACACTGAAGCTTTCTTT
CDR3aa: CASSLGGQNTEAFF

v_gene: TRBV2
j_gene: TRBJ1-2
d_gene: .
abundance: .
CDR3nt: TGTGCCAGCTCGGCCAAAAACTATGGCTACACCTTC
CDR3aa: CASSAKNYGYTF

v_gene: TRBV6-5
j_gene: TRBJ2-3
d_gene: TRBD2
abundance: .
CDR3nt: TGTGCCAGCAGTTACGCTAGCGGCTCTAGCACAGATACGCAGTATTTT
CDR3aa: CASSYASGSSTDTQYF

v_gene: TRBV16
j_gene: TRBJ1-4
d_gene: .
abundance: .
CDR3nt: TGTGCCAGCAGCCAATCGGTCTTGAAGAATGAAAAACTGTTTTTT
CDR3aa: CASSQSVLKNEKLFF

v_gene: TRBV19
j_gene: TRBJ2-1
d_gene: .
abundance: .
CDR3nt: TGTGCCAGTACCACTTTGGACAGGGAGGGACCTGAGCAGTTCTTC
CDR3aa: CASTTLDREGPEQFF

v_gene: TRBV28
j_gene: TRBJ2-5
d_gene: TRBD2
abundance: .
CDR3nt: TGTGCCAGCAGCCAAGGGACTAGCGGGGCCGGGACCCAGTACTTC
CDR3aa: CASSQGTSGAGTQYF

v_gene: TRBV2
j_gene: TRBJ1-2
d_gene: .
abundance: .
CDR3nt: TGTGCCAGCAAGTTTCTCGCGAATGGCTACACCTTC
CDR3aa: CASKFLANGYTF

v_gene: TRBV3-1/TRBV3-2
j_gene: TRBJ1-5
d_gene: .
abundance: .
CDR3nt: TGTGCCAGCAGCCAAGCAGGGGATCAGCCCCAGCATTTT
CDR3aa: CASSQAGDQPQHF

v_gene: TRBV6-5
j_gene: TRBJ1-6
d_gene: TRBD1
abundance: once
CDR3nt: TGTGCCAGCAGTTACCAAGGGACAGGGAATTCACCCCTCCACTTT
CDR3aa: CASSYQGTGNSPLHF

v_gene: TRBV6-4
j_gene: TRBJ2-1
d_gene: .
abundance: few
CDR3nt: TGTGCCAGCAGCCCTCAAGCGTCCACCCCAAATGAGCAGTTCTTC
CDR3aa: CASSPQASTPNEQFF

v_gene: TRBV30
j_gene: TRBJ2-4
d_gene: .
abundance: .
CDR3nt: TGTGCCTGGAGAGGGGGGTCCAAAAACATTCAGTACTTC
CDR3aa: CAWRGGSKNIQYF

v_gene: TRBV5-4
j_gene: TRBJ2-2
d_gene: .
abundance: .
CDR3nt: TGTGCCAGCAGCTTGACGGCGCGGGGTGGGACCGGGGAGCTGTTTTTT
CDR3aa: CASSLTARGGTGELFF